A selection of T cell receptor beta chains follows, all from one sample in a study of T cell responses to AZD1222 COVID-19 vaccine. The data were produced by immunoSEQ multiplex PCR, yet TCRdb's version contains in-frame clones alone and is incomplete. The repertoire holds 100,000 to 150,000 clones, with over 75% as singletons. The source material was peripheral blood, sampled on day 0 of AZD1222 vaccination. The origin of the receptors is an adult in good health. CDR3s include the opening cysteine and the closing phenylalanine or tryptophan. A D gene is named only where the DNA matches it firmly. Part of the rows lack a size; the others show once, few, many or a class for expanded clones.

CDR3: CASSQEPGYLFF; DNA: TGCGCCAGCAGCCAAGAACCAGGTTACCTGTTTTTT; size: NA; D: NA; J: TRBJ1-4; V: TRBV4-1
CDR3: CASMETENTEAFF; DNA: TGTGCCAGCATGGAGACGGAGAACACTGAAGCTTTCTTT; size: NA; D: NA; J: TRBJ1-1; V: TRBV2
CDR3: CASSESGKNTEAFF; DNA: TGCGCCAGCAGTGAGTCTGGAAAGAACACTGAAGCTTTCTTT; size: NA; D: NA; J: TRBJ1-1; V: TRBV10-1
CDR3: CAISETAFSNQPQHF; DNA: TGTGCCATCAGTGAGACAGCGTTCAGCAATCAGCCCCAGCATTTT; size: NA; D: NA; J: TRBJ1-5; V: TRBV10-3
CDR3: CASLRGLGEAFF; DNA: TGTGCCAGCCTCAGGGGACTCGGTGAAGCTTTCTTT; size: NA; D: NA; J: TRBJ1-1; V: TRBV12-3/TRBV12-4
CDR3: CASSSRTGNTEAFF; DNA: TGTGCCAGCAGTTCTCGGACAGGAAACACTGAAGCTTTCTTT; size: NA; D: TRBD1; J: TRBJ1-1; V: TRBV27
CDR3: CATSRLQGFDQPQHF; DNA: TGTGCCACCAGCAGATTACAGGGGTTCGATCAGCCCCAGCATTTT; size: NA; D: TRBD1; J: TRBJ1-5; V: TRBV15
CDR3: CASSFGTSGNTIYF; DNA: TGCGCCAGCAGCTTCGGCACCTCTGGAAACACCATATATTTT; size: NA; D: NA; J: TRBJ1-3; V: TRBV5-1
CDR3: CASSEGRMSYNEQFF; DNA: TGTGCCAGCAGTGAGGGGCGAATGTCCTACAATGAGCAGTTCTTC; size: few; D: NA; J: TRBJ2-1; V: TRBV2
CDR3: CASADRWDGYTF; DNA: TGCGCCAGCGCAGACAGGTGGGACGGCTACACCTTC; size: NA; D: NA; J: TRBJ1-2; V: TRBV5-1
CDR3: CASNLRDRGLANYGYTF; DNA: TGTGCCAGTAACCTCCGGGACAGGGGATTAGCTAACTATGGCTACACCTTC; size: NA; D: TRBD1; J: TRBJ1-2; V: TRBV19
CDR3: CASSQALADTDTQYF; DNA: TGCGCCAGCAGCCAAGCTTTAGCGGACACAGATACGCAGTATTTT; size: once; D: NA; J: TRBJ2-3; V: TRBV4-3
CDR3: CASSVPRLASTGELFF; DNA: TGTGCCAGCAGCGTACCCCGACTAGCAAGCACCGGGGAGCTGTTTTTT; size: NA; D: TRBD2; J: TRBJ2-2; V: TRBV9
CDR3: CASSQEGGGSGTDTQYF; DNA: TGCGCCAGCAGCCAAGAGGGGGGAGGCTCGGGCACAGATACGCAGTATTTT; size: NA; D: NA; J: TRBJ2-3; V: TRBV4-3
CDR3: CASSYVSRRGNEKLFF; DNA: TGTGCCAGCAGTTACGTCTCTCGAAGGGGGAATGAAAAACTGTTTTTT; size: NA; D: NA; J: TRBJ1-4; V: TRBV6-5
CDR3: CASSQGIWTSGNYNEQFF; DNA: TGTGCCAGCAGCCAAGGTATCTGGACTAGCGGAAACTACAATGAGCAGTTCTTC; size: once; D: TRBD2; J: TRBJ2-1; V: TRBV14
CDR3: CASSVFGGAMIETQYF; DNA: TGTGCCAGCAGCGTCTTCGGAGGGGCCATGATAGAGACCCAGTACTTC; size: NA; D: NA; J: TRBJ2-5; V: TRBV9
CDR3: CASSQGLGISNQPQHF; DNA: TGTGCCAGCAGCCAAGGTCTTGGTATCAGCAATCAGCCCCAGCATTTT; size: NA; D: NA; J: TRBJ1-5; V: TRBV3-1/TRBV3-2
CDR3: CASSSRTVSPEAFF; DNA: TGTGCCAGCAGCTCCCGGACCGTTTCCCCTGAAGCTTTCTTT; size: NA; D: NA; J: TRBJ1-1; V: TRBV7-9
CDR3: CASAPSGANVLTF; DNA: TGTGCTAGTGCTCCATCTGGGGCCAACGTCCTGACTTTC; size: NA; D: NA; J: TRBJ2-6; V: TRBV12-5
CDR3: CASNRGGDYGYTF; DNA: TGTGCCAGTAACAGGGGGGGAGACTATGGCTACACCTTC; size: NA; D: TRBD1; J: TRBJ1-2; V: TRBV7-8
CDR3: CSVERWSGYTF; DNA: TGCAGCGTAGAGCGGTGGAGTGGCTACACCTTC; size: NA; D: NA; J: TRBJ1-2; V: TRBV29-1
CDR3: CASGLRLRGDTQYF; DNA: TGTGCTAGTGGTTTGAGACTGAGGGGAGATACGCAGTATTTT; size: NA; D: NA; J: TRBJ2-3; V: TRBV12-5
CDR3: CASSQGSGLNSYEQYF; DNA: TGTGCCAGCAGCCAAGGCAGCGGTTTAAACTCCTACGAGCAGTACTTC; size: once; D: NA; J: TRBJ2-7; V: TRBV14
CDR3: CASSLLAAHSSYNSPLHF; DNA: TGTGCCAGCAGTTTACTGGCGGCCCATAGCTCCTATAATTCACCCCTCCACTTT; size: NA; D: NA; J: TRBJ1-6; V: TRBV27
CDR3: CASSIWDTSNQPQHF; DNA: TGTGCCAGTAGTATATGGGACACTAGCAATCAGCCCCAGCATTTT; size: once; D: NA; J: TRBJ1-5; V: TRBV19
CDR3: CASSSPTTEAFF; DNA: TGTGCCAGCAGTTCCCCCACCACTGAAGCTTTCTTT; size: NA; D: NA; J: TRBJ1-1; V: TRBV27
CDR3: CASSLMLETQYF; DNA: TGTGCCAGCAGCTTAATGTTGGAGACCCAGTACTTC; size: NA; D: NA; J: TRBJ2-5; V: TRBV7-9
CDR3: CAIMDGSSYNEQFF; DNA: TGTGCCATCATGGATGGGAGCTCCTACAATGAGCAGTTCTTC; size: NA; D: NA; J: TRBJ2-1; V: TRBV10-3
CDR3: CASSQALRQRNSPLHF; DNA: TGCGCCAGCAGCCAAGCCCTCCGACAGCGGAATTCACCCCTCCACTTT; size: NA; D: NA; J: TRBJ1-6; V: TRBV4-3
CDR3: CASSQFPGGHGYTF; DNA: TGTGCCAGCAGCCAATTCCCAGGGGGCCATGGCTACACCTTC; size: NA; D: TRBD1; J: TRBJ1-2; V: TRBV3-1/TRBV3-2
CDR3: CASSSITSGRAQETQYF; DNA: TGTGCCAGCAGCTCGATCACTAGCGGGAGGGCCCAAGAGACCCAGTACTTC; size: NA; D: TRBD2; J: TRBJ2-5; V: TRBV7-9
CDR3: CASSKRGQDASVEAFF; DNA: TGTGCCAGCAGTAAGAGGGGGCAAGATGCATCGGTTGAAGCTTTCTTT; size: NA; D: TRBD1; J: TRBJ1-1; V: TRBV6-6
CDR3: CATSTAGTGTNEKLFF; DNA: TGTGCCACCAGCACCGCCGGGACAGGAACTAATGAAAAACTGTTTTTT; size: NA; D: TRBD1; J: TRBJ1-4; V: TRBV15
CDR3: CASSTDRGRENIQYF; DNA: TGTGCCAGCAGCACGGACAGGGGGAGGGAAAACATTCAGTACTTC; size: NA; D: TRBD1; J: TRBJ2-4; V: TRBV7-9
CDR3: CASRAGTSPEQFF; DNA: TGTGCCAGCAGAGCCGGGACATCCCCTGAGCAGTTCTTC; size: NA; D: NA; J: TRBJ2-1; V: TRBV7-9
CDR3: CASGKTGKSNQPQHF; DNA: TGTGCCAGCGGAAAAACAGGGAAGAGCAATCAGCCCCAGCATTTT; size: NA; D: NA; J: TRBJ1-5; V: TRBV6-5
CDR3: CATSDSGQGAEYSNQPQHF; DNA: TGTGCCACCAGTGATTCCGGACAGGGGGCGGAGTATAGCAATCAGCCCCAGCATTTT; size: NA; D: TRBD1; J: TRBJ1-5; V: TRBV24-1
CDR3: CASADGGTQYF; DNA: TGTGCCAGCGCGGATGGCGGTACGCAGTATTTT; size: NA; D: NA; J: TRBJ2-3; V: TRBV6-5
CDR3: CASSFWGRGPANEKLFF; DNA: TGTGCCAGCAGTTTTTGGGGCAGGGGGCCGGCTAATGAAAAACTGTTTTTT; size: NA; D: TRBD1; J: TRBJ1-4; V: TRBV27
CDR3: CASSLYVGQPQHF; DNA: TGTGCCAGCAGTTTATATGTCGGGCAGCCCCAGCATTTT; size: NA; D: NA; J: TRBJ1-5; V: TRBV12-3/TRBV12-4
CDR3: CASSSPGANYGYTF; DNA: TGTGCCAGCAGCTCGCCAGGGGCCAACTATGGCTACACCTTC; size: NA; D: NA; J: TRBJ1-2; V: TRBV5-4
CDR3: CASSSGQVTYNEQFF; DNA: TGTGCCAGCAGCTCGGGACAGGTTACCTACAATGAGCAGTTCTTC; size: NA; D: TRBD1; J: TRBJ2-1; V: TRBV13
CDR3: CASTDKPVVGQAFF; DNA: TGTGCCAGCACCGATAAACCCGTAGTAGGTCAAGCTTTCTTT; size: NA; D: NA; J: TRBJ1-1; V: TRBV7-6
CDR3: CASSYDTGISEFF; DNA: TGTGCCAGCAGTTACGATACAGGGATCTCGGAGTTCTTC; size: NA; D: NA; J: TRBJ2-1; V: TRBV6-2/TRBV6-3
CDR3: CASSLNRLMNTEAFF; DNA: TGTGCCAGCAGCTTAAACAGGCTGATGAACACTGAAGCTTTCTTT; size: NA; D: NA; J: TRBJ1-1; V: TRBV13
CDR3: CASSTSGRYEQYF; DNA: TGTGCCAGTAGTACTAGCGGGAGATACGAGCAGTACTTC; size: NA; D: TRBD2; J: TRBJ2-7; V: TRBV19
CDR3: CASSSDSYTEAFF; DNA: TGTGCCAGCAGCAGCGACAGTTACACTGAAGCTTTCTTT; size: NA; D: NA; J: TRBJ1-1; V: TRBV12-3/TRBV12-4
CDR3: CASSLGDYTHNEQFF; DNA: TGCGCCAGCAGCTTGGGGGACTATACCCACAATGAGCAGTTCTTC; size: NA; D: TRBD2; J: TRBJ2-1; V: TRBV5-1
CDR3: CASRGLGRETQYF; DNA: TGTGCCAGCAGGGGCCTGGGGCGGGAGACCCAGTACTTC; size: NA; D: NA; J: TRBJ2-5; V: TRBV9
CDR3: CATSEGVGSSLHF; DNA: TGTGCCACCAGTGAGGGCGTAGGGAGCTCCCTCCACTTT; size: NA; D: NA; J: TRBJ1-6; V: TRBV24-1
CDR3: CAISEGGSANYGYTF; DNA: TGTGCCATCAGTGAGGGAGGGAGCGCTAACTATGGCTACACCTTC; size: NA; D: NA; J: TRBJ1-2; V: TRBV10-3
CDR3: CATSRDRGLQETQYF; DNA: TGTGCCACCAGCAGAGATAGGGGCCTCCAAGAGACCCAGTACTTC; size: NA; D: NA; J: TRBJ2-5; V: TRBV15